This entry concerns a single T cell receptor beta chain. Its antigen is unidentified. A read error is possible here, since a much larger clone lies one base away. This specimen belongs to a study of T cell repertoires in cytomegalovirus infection. TCRdb reanalysed the reads using MiXCR and keeps one entry per CDR3 protein. The data hold roughly 760,000 distinct CDR3 sequences, with roughly 36% observed a single time. Germline V gives CDR1 SGHVS, CDR2 FQNEAQ. This CDR3 comprises 15 residues. V was shortened by 0 bases and J by 7 bases, with 10 bases between the two germline ends. Study observations and caveats: CMV-specific HLA-C-restricted TCR beta clonotypes dominated the ex vivo response.

The TCR originated in a human donor in good health (CMV status not recorded). Some clones in this sample may be carry-over from other donors' samples. Sequencing was carried out using PBMCs. V gene TRBV7-8 combines with J gene TRBJ1-6, with a weak D call TRBD1 (6 bases). The CDR3 DNA is TGTGCCAGCAGCTTAGCAGGGGGGGAAAATTCACCCCTCCACTTT. It is translated as CASSLAGGENSPLHF.